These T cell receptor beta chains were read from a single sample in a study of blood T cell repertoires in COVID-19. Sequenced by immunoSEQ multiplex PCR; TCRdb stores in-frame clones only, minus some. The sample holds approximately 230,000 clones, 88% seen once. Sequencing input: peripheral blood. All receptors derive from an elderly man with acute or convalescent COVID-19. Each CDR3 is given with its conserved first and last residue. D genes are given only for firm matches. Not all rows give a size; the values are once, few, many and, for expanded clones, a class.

CASSSRYEQYF	TGTGCCAGCAGCTCGCGATACGAGCAGTACTTC	TRBJ2-7	TRBV7-9	-	-
CASSLERGDTEAFF	TGTGCCAGCAGCTTAGAACGGGGGGACACTGAAGCTTTCTTT	TRBJ1-1	TRBV11-1	-	-
CASSLFRNYGYTF	TGTGCCAGCAGTTTGTTTCGTAACTATGGCTACACCTTC	TRBJ1-2	TRBV27	-	-
CASSAVAVEQYF	TGTGCCAGCAGTGCTGTGGCGGTCGAGCAGTACTTC	TRBJ2-7	TRBV2	few	-
CASTLGTGGIQYF	TGTGCCAGCACCCTCGGGACAGGGGGAATTCAGTACTTC	TRBJ2-4	TRBV7-2	-	TRBD1
CATSVSGRGLETQYF	TGTGCCACCAGTGTATCGGGTAGGGGCCTTGAGACCCAGTACTTC	TRBJ2-5	TRBV24-1	-	-
CASSLGDSGETQYF	TGTGCCAGCAGCTTAGGGGACAGCGGAGAGACCCAGTACTTC	TRBJ2-5	TRBV7-8	-	TRBD1
CASSERGFNQPQHF	TGTGCCAGCAGTGAACGAGGGTTCAATCAGCCCCAGCATTTT	TRBJ1-5	TRBV2	-	-
CASSSRDRGVHNEQFF	TGTGCCAGCAGTTCCCGGGACAGGGGTGTCCACAATGAGCAGTTCTTC	TRBJ2-1	TRBV6-5	-	TRBD1
CASSQEPLAGRTDTQYF	TGCGCCAGCAGCCAAGAACCACTAGCGGGGCGCACAGATACGCAGTATTTT	TRBJ2-3	TRBV4-3	-	TRBD2
CASSQPGQSNEKLFF	TGTGCCAGCAGCCAGCCGGGACAGAGTAATGAAAAACTGTTTTTT	TRBJ1-4	TRBV3-1/TRBV3-2	-	TRBD1
CASSPKTGGTGELFF	TGTGCCAGTAGTCCAAAGACAGGGGGTACCGGGGAGCTGTTTTTT	TRBJ2-2	TRBV19	-	TRBD1
CASSPLGYGGEKLFF	TGTGCCAGTAGTCCCCTCGGGTATGGGGGCGAAAAACTGTTTTTT	TRBJ1-4	TRBV19	-	-
CASRTGSPMNTEAFF	TGTGCCAGCAGGACAGGGTCCCCAATGAACACTGAAGCTTTCTTT	TRBJ1-1	TRBV6-5	-	TRBD1
CASSLRRNEKLFF	TGTGCCAGCAGTTTACGGAGAAATGAAAAACTGTTTTTT	TRBJ1-4	TRBV12-3/TRBV12-4	-	-
CASSLALGGETQYF	TGCGCCAGCAGCTTGGCCCTAGGAGGGGAGACCCAGTACTTC	TRBJ2-5	TRBV5-1	-	-
CASSSGQGGNQPQHF	TGTGCCAGCAGCTCAGGACAGGGCGGCAATCAGCCCCAGCATTTT	TRBJ1-5	TRBV4-2	-	TRBD1
CASSTGGGRTNTGELFF	TGTGCCAGCAGCACCGGGGGGGGGCGGACGAACACCGGGGAGCTGTTTTTT	TRBJ2-2	TRBV9	-	TRBD2
CASRPGQGTPNYGYTF	TGTGCCTCAAGGCCGGGACAGGGGACCCCGAACTATGGCTACACCTTC	TRBJ1-2	TRBV9	-	TRBD1
CASSSFRLGRRSNQPQHF	TGTGCCAGCAGCTCGTTCCGTTTAGGCAGGAGGAGCAATCAGCCCCAGCATTTT	TRBJ1-5	TRBV7-2	-	-
CASSEPGQGIYGYTF	TGTGCCAGCAGTGAGCCGGGACAGGGTATCTATGGCTACACCTTC	TRBJ1-2	TRBV6-2/TRBV6-3	-	TRBD1
CASSYSERYNEQFF	TGTGCCAGCAGTTACTCCGAGAGATACAATGAGCAGTTCTTC	TRBJ2-1	TRBV6-5	-	-
CASSSYGGATDTQYF	TGCGCCAGCAGCTCCTACGGGGGGGCAACAGATACGCAGTATTTT	TRBJ2-3	TRBV4-1	once	TRBD2
CATPTAGGSNTGELFF	TGTGCCACGCCTACAGCGGGGGGGTCGAACACCGGGGAGCTGTTTTTT	TRBJ2-2	TRBV7-9	-	TRBD2
CASRDRVDNEQFF	TGCGCCAGCAGGGACAGGGTGGACAATGAGCAGTTCTTC	TRBJ2-1	TRBV5-1	-	TRBD1
CASSTTRGFQPQHF	TGTGCCAGCAGTACGACCAGGGGATTTCAGCCCCAGCATTTT	TRBJ1-5	TRBV7-8	-	-
CASSYAGTLNEKLFF	TGTGCCAGCAGCTATGCCGGGACTCTTAATGAAAAACTGTTTTTT	TRBJ1-4	TRBV5-4	-	-
CASSIAVDTNYGYTF	TGTGCCAGTAGTATAGCTGTTGACACCAACTATGGCTACACCTTC	TRBJ1-2	TRBV19	-	-
CASSLGGLGNTEAFF	TGTGCCAGCAGCTTAGGCGGATTGGGGAACACTGAAGCTTTCTTT	TRBJ1-1	TRBV11-3	-	-
CASAQGAGNQPQHF	TGTGCCAGCGCCCAGGGGGCGGGGAATCAGCCCCAGCATTTT	TRBJ1-5	TRBV19	-	TRBD1
CATSETRPPYEQYF	TGTGCCACCAGCGAAACTAGGCCCCCCTACGAGCAGTACTTC	TRBJ2-7	TRBV24-1	-	-